Shown below are 32 T cell receptor beta chains from a single sample sequenced in a study of blood T cell repertoires in COVID-19. Measured with immunoSEQ multiplex PCR; TCRdb has only the in-frame clones, and not every one. Of tens of thousands of clones listed, roughly 89% are singletons. The sequencing input was peripheral blood. The origin of the receptors is a man in his fifties with acute or convalescent COVID-19.

The rearrangement links TRBV21-1 to TRBJ1-3. TRBV21-1 represents a pseudogene. This CDR3 comprises 15 residues. CDR3: CASSNDLPSGNTIYF. The CDR3 bases are TGTGCCAGCAGCAACGACTTACCCTCTGGAAACACCATATATTTT.

Written as DNA, the CDR3 is TGTGCCAGCAGCCACAGGGGGGACACCATATATTTT. Translating it yields CASSHRGDTIYF. The chain is built from TRBV11-3 and TRBJ1-3; TRBD1 matches at 8 bases. After removal of 5 bases from V and 8 bases from J, the junction contained 2 bases not matched to a gene. The CDR3 is 12 amino acids. Germline values: CDR1 SGHNT, CDR2 YENEEA.

This chain connects TRBV19 to TRBJ1-2, with D unresolved. CDR1 and CDR2 (germline): LNHDA, SQIVND (reference sequence). V shed 6 bases and J shed 5 bases, with 7 bases lying between them. The CDR3 runs to 11 residues. The CDR3 nucleotides read TGTGCCAGTAGAGAACAGTATGGCTACACCTTC. Translation: CASREQYGYTF. The variable domain in full, completed from reference TRBV19 and TRBJ1-2, reads DGGITQSPKYLFRKEGQNVTLSCEQNLNHDAMYWYRQDPGQGLRLIYYSQIVNDFQKGDIAEGYSVSREKKESFPLTVTSAQKNPTAFYLCASREQYGYTFGSGTRLTVV.

J is TRBJ1-2 and V is TRBV27; 12 bases align to TRBD1. The CDR3 is 14 amino acids. The V and J ends lost 5 bases and 3 bases, in that order; junction bases with no gene match: 1. Germline CDR1 and CDR2: MNHEY and SMNVEV (reference sequence). The CDR3 region is CASSGTGGDYGYTF. For the CDR3, the DNA is TGTGCCAGCAGTGGGACAGGGGGCGACTATGGCTACACCTTC.

This chain uses TRBV5-1 with TRBJ2-5, with a weak D call TRBD2 (6 bases). CDR1 and CDR2 from the germline V gene are SGHRS and YFSETQ. Trimming removed 2 bases at V and 3 bases at J, with 8 bases between. The CDR3 covers 13 residues. The CDR3 DNA is TGCGCCAGCAGCTTCGCTAGCGAAGAGACCCAGTACTTC. It encodes CASSFASEETQYF.

The chain uses TRBV6-2 or TRBV6-3 and TRBJ2-5; possibly TRBD1 for D (5 bases). Germline assignment: CDR1 MNHEY and CDR2 SVGEGT. The CDR3 totals 16 residues. The V and J ends lost 3 bases and 7 bases respectively, with 21 bases between them. CDR3 protein: CASSYAPQGLLGTQYF. As DNA, the CDR3 is TGTGCCAGCAGTTATGCGCCCCAGGGCCTATTGGGGACCCAGTACTTC.

The DNA of the CDR3 is TGTGCCAGCAGCCTAGCGGGAGGGCCGGGCTACGAGCAGTACTTC. Its protein is CASSLAGGPGYEQYF. The chain links TRBV6-6 to TRBJ2-7; 12 bases are a match to TRBD2. CDR3 size: 15 residues. Per the germline V gene, CDR1 is MNHNY and CDR2 is SVGAGI (reference sequence). V shed 6 bases and J 3 bases; nucleotides not matched to a gene: 6.

The rearrangement links TRBV5-1 to TRBJ2-7, with a tentative D call TRBD1 (6 bases). Germline assignment: CDR1 SGHRS and CDR2 YFSETQ. V gave up 0 bases and J gave up 5 bases, with 15 bases separating them. CDR3 size: 15 residues. Here the CDR3 reads CASSLAGQGSNEQYF. The CDR3 DNA is TGCGCCAGCAGCTTGGCCGGGCAGGGGTCCAACGAGCAGTACTTC.

The chain links TRBV15 to TRBJ2-3, with 8 bases lining up with TRBD1. The trim removed 6 bases at V and 9 bases at J, leaving 8 bases unmatched. Germline V lookup: CDR1 LNHNV, CDR2 YYDKDF (reference sequence). This CDR3 has 13 residues. CDR3: CATSIGTGETQYF. CDR3 DNA sequence: TGTGCCACCAGTATCGGGACAGGTGAAACGCAGTATTTT.

The chain joins TRBV6-2 or TRBV6-3 to TRBJ2-3, with a possible D match to TRBD2 (6 bases). Trimming left V 0 bases short and J 2 bases short, with 24 bases between. In germline, CDR1 is MNHEY, CDR2 SVGEGT. The CDR3 length is 20 residues. CDR3 nucleotide sequence: TGTGCCAGCAGTTACTCTTGGAGGGACCAAATACGACCGCACACAGATACGCAGTATTTT. Protein product: CASSYSWRDQIRPHTDTQYF.

The J gene is TRBJ2-1, the V gene TRBV28; D unclear. The ends were cut back, 4 bases at V and 0 bases at J, with 7 bases in the middle. Germline V CDR1 and CDR2: MDHEN, SYDVKM. The CDR3 runs to 14 residues. The CDR3 coding sequence is TGTGCCAGCAGTTACACCAGCTCCTACAATGAGCAGTTCTTC. It encodes CASSYTSSYNEQFF. Supplemented by reference TRBV28 and TRBJ2-1, the full variable domain reads DVKVTQSSRYLVKRTGEKVFLECVQDMDHENMFWYRQDPGLGLRLIYFSYDVKMKEKGDIPEGYSVSREKKERFSLILESASTNQTSMYLCASSYTSSYNEQFFGPGTRLTVL.

This clone was seen once. The chain couples TRBV7-9 to TRBJ2-7, with TRBD2 as a possible D gene (5 bases). Looked up from germline, CDR1 is SEHNR and CDR2 is FQNEAQ (reference sequence). The CDR3 loop spans 13 amino acids. The V end was cut by 5 bases, the J end by 7 bases, with 15 bases between. In DNA, the CDR3 is TGTGCCAGCAGCCCCGGGGTCCCGGGGGAGCAGTACTTC. It specifies CASSPGVPGEQYF. The entire variable domain, with the rest obtained from reference TRBV7-9 and TRBJ2-7, is as follows: DTGVSQNPRHKITKRGQNVTFRCDPISEHNRLYWYRQTLGQGPEFLTYFQNEAQLEKSRLLSDRFSAERPKGSFSTLEIQRTEQGDSAMYLCASSPGVPGEQYFGPGTRLTVT.

This chain connects TRBV4-1 to TRBJ2-3; 9 positions agree with TRBD1. Germline loops: CDR1 MGHRA, CDR2 YSYEKL. This CDR3 contains 14 residues. The V segment lost 4 bases and the J segment 3 bases; nucleotides outside the gene matches: 2. The CDR3 protein is CASSPGQGTDTQYF. The CDR3 DNA reads TGCGCCAGCAGCCCCGGACAGGGGACAGATACGCAGTATTTT.

The gene calls are TRBV20-1 and TRBJ2-3, with 7 bases that match TRBD2. CDR1 is DFQATT, CDR2 SNEGSKA, per germline (reference sequence). The CDR3 spans 15 residues. Unmatched junction bases numbered 10, after V lost 3 bases and J lost 4 bases. The CDR3 is CSASKEAGFSDTQYF. For the CDR3, the DNA is TGCAGTGCTAGTAAAGAAGCGGGGTTTTCAGATACGCAGTATTTT.

This clone was detected once. The rearrangement uses TRBV15 and TRBJ2-7, with TRBD2 matching 7 bases. Germline V gene sequence: CDR1 LNHNV, CDR2 YYDKDF (reference sequence). Unmatched junction bases numbered 9, after V lost 3 bases and J lost 4 bases. The CDR3 runs to 15 residues. CDR3 residues: CATSRDKGGPYEQYF. The CDR3 nucleotides read TGTGCCACCAGCAGGGACAAGGGAGGGCCATACGAGCAGTACTTC.

The V gene is TRBV7-9, the J gene TRBJ2-1; 7 nucleotides agree with TRBD2. The V gene end was trimmed by 2 bases and the J gene end by 7 bases; junction bases not matched to a gene: 8. Germline V gene data show CDR1 as SEHNR and CDR2 as FQNEAQ (reference sequence). The CDR3 loop spans 15 amino acids. CDR3 amino acids: CASSLQDSAGNEQFF. In nucleotides, the CDR3 is TGTGCCAGCAGCTTACAGGACTCAGCGGGAAATGAGCAGTTCTTC.

The chain employs TRBV18 and TRBJ2-3; 7 nucleotides agree with TRBD2. Germline assignment: CDR1 KGHSH and CDR2 LQKENI. This CDR3 spans 13 amino acids. With V trimmed by 8 bases and J by 3 bases, 5 bases remained unmatched. CDR3 nucleotide sequence: TGTGCCAGCCTACGGGGACTAACAGATACGCAGTATTTT. The encoded protein is CASLRGLTDTQYF.

V gene TRBV6-5 combines with J gene TRBJ2-7, with a weak D call TRBD2 (6 bases). From germline, CDR1 is MNHEY and CDR2 SVGAGI. There are 15 residues in the CDR3. Trimming shortened V by 6 bases and J by 0 bases, and 15 bases separated the two germline ends. The CDR3 spells CASRLTTGASYEQYF. CDR3 sequence (DNA): TGTGCCAGCAGACTGACTACGGGAGCCTCCTACGAGCAGTACTTC.

This chain connects TRBV5-8 to TRBJ1-1; D not resolved. Germline assignment: CDR1 SGHTS and CDR2 YDEGEE. V lost 1 base to trimming and J lost 3 bases, with 7 bases between them. The CDR3 spans 13 residues. The CDR3 DNA sequence: TGTGCCAGCAGCTTGCCGAGATACACTGAAGCTTTCTTT. It codes for CASSLPRYTEAFF.

This sequence joins TRBV29-1 and TRBJ2-3; no reliable D call. V lost 8 bases to trimming and J lost 2 bases, with 11 bases between them. Germline CDR1 SQVTM, CDR2 ANQGSEA. The CDR3 length is 12 residues. The CDR3 coding sequence is TGCAGCCACGACTCAAACACAGATACGCAGTATTTT. Translated: CSHDSNTDTQYF.

The chain employs TRBV5-1 and TRBJ1-4, with D possibly matching TRBD1 (5 bases). The CDR3 covers 15 residues. Germline CDR1 is SGHRS and CDR2 is YFSETQ. V lost 0 bases and J lost 6, with 12 bases in between. Written as DNA, the CDR3 is TGCGCCAGCAGCTTGGGGTTCCCCAGGGATGAAAAACTGTTTTTT. It specifies CASSLGFPRDEKLFF.

The V and J genes are TRBV7-9 and TRBJ2-6, with D possibly matching TRBD2 (6 bases). Germline CDR1 SEHNR, CDR2 FQNEAQ (reference sequence). CDR3 size: 17 residues. V was shortened by 0 bases and J by 1 base, with 10 bases between the two germline ends. The CDR3 coding sequence is TGTGCCAGCAGCTTAGCGAACGGACTATCTGGGGCCAACGTCCTGACTTTC. Protein product: CASSLANGLSGANVLTF.

The chain links TRBV30 to TRBJ2-5; D possibly corresponds to TRBD2 (5 bases). The CDR3 is 14 amino acids. Between the trimmed V and J ends, which lost 0 bases and 2 bases, there was a span of 10 bases. Germline CDR1 and CDR2: GTSNPN and SVGIG (reference sequence). The CDR3 coding sequence is TGTGCCTGGAGTGTGAGGCGGGCTCAAGAGACCCAGTACTTC. Translated: CAWSVRRAQETQYF.

As DNA, the CDR3 is TGTGCCAGCAGCGGACAGGGATATAGCAATCAGCCCCAGCATTTT. Encoded protein: CASSGQGYSNQPQHF. The rearrangement links TRBV21-1 to TRBJ1-5; the table's D call, TRBD1, was not checked against the DNA. TRBV21-1 is shown as a pseudogene. The CDR3 totals 15 residues.

The chain has TRBV7-9 and TRBJ2-2; D is perhaps TRBD2 (7 bases). The CDR3 length is 16 residues. Germline V lookup: CDR1 SEHNR, CDR2 FQNEAQ (reference sequence). V was cut by 3 bases and J by 4 bases, with 15 bases left in between. The CDR3 spells CASSLDGGRITGELFF. CDR3 coding DNA: TGTGCCAGCAGCTTGGACGGGGGGCGGATCACCGGGGAGCTGTTTTTT.

This chain joins TRBV5-1 and TRBJ2-7; TRBD1 matches 9 bases. CDR3 size: 14 residues. Germline assignment: CDR1 SGHRS and CDR2 YFSETQ. With 2 bases clipped from V and 3 bases from J, the junction kept 3 bases outside the gene matches. The CDR3 loop reads CASSLWTGVYEQYF. CDR3 DNA: TGCGCCAGCAGCTTATGGACAGGGGTCTACGAGCAGTACTTC. The whole variable domain, remainder taken from reference TRBV5-1 and TRBJ2-7, is KAGVTQTPRYLIKTRGQQVTLSCSPISGHRSVSWYQQTPGQGLQFLFEYFSETQRNKGNFPGRFSGRQFSNSRSEMNVSTLELGDSALYLCASSLWTGVYEQYFGPGTRLTVT.

The rearrangement joins TRBV29-1 to TRBJ2-5; tentative D call: TRBD2 (7 bases). The CDR3 is 12 residues long. V lost 7 bases and J 5 bases, leaving 14 bases between the germline ends. Germline lookup yields CDR1 SQVTM and CDR2 ANQGSEA. CDR3 bases: TGCAGCGACTCGGGGGGCGGGGAGACCCAGTACTTC. This translates into CSDSGGGETQYF.

This chain links TRBV28 with TRBJ2-3, with a possible D match to TRBD1 (6 bases). Germline V gives CDR1 MDHEN, CDR2 SYDVKM. The CDR3 consists of 14 residues. The V end was cut by 3 bases, the J end by 1 base, with 8 bases between. The CDR3 nucleotides read TGTGCCAGCAGTTTGGACAGACGCACAGATACGCAGTATTTT. Translating gives CASSLDRRTDTQYF.

In regard to this clone: The junction shows a germline mismatch at one end, possibly a read error. V gene TRBV19 combines with J gene TRBJ2-7; 7 bases align to TRBD1. Germline V gives CDR1 LNHDA, CDR2 SQIVND (reference sequence). The CDR3 spans 10 residues. The CDR3, as DNA: TGTGCCAGCGGGACAGATCTGTATAACTTC. It translates to CASGTDLYNF.

This sequence joins TRBV19 and TRBJ2-4; 8 nucleotides match TRBD1. V lost 5 bases to trimming and J lost 4 bases; unmatched junction nucleotides: 7. The germline V gene has CDR1 LNHDA and CDR2 SQIVND (reference sequence). The CDR3 has 15 residues. The CDR3 DNA reads TGTGCCAGTAGTGTAACACAGGGGGAGAAAAACATTCAGTACTTC. Amino acid sequence: CASSVTQGEKNIQYF.

The CDR3: CASSDDGTGKETQYF. DNA for the CDR3: TGTGCCAGCAGTGACGACGGGACAGGAAAAGAGACCCAGTACTTC. This sequence joins TRBV2 and TRBJ2-5, with TRBD1 identical over 8 bases. The CDR3 sequence is 15 residues long. After removal of 3 bases from V and 3 bases from J, the junction contained 6 bases not matched to a gene. Looked up from germline, CDR1 is SNHLY and CDR2 is FYNNEI.

The chain joins TRBV27 to TRBJ2-7, with D tentatively TRBD1 (6 bases). V was trimmed by 2 bases and J by 6 bases, leaving 17 bases between them. Germline V gene lookup returns CDR1 MNHEY and CDR2 SMNVEV (reference sequence). The CDR3 runs to 15 residues. In nucleotides, the CDR3 is TGTGCCAGCAGTTTAATCGGCAGGGGCTGGGGCGAGCAGTACTTC. Translation gives CASSLIGRGWGEQYF.